The T cell receptor (beta chain) described here comes from a study of CD8+CD57+ T cells in acquired aplastic anemia. The study, taken as a whole, reports: Patients and controls shared around 30 CD8+ CDR3 sequences.

Those patients picked for sequencing had displayed CD8+CD57+ cell expansion on flow cytometry. Using genomic DNA as the template, TCR beta VDJ and CDR3 profiling was carried out. From the reads, TCRdb called clonotypes with MiXCR, one entry per CDR3 protein. Among 150,000 to 180,000 distinct CDR3 sequences listed, approximately 52% were seen once. Remarks on this clonotype: Its antigen is currently unknown.

This sequence was found in a human donor with aplastic anemia. The sample was sorted CD4+, CD8+, or CD8+CD57+ T cells (not recorded which) from PBMCs.

The DNA of the CDR3 is TGTGCCAGTGGGGAACCCCTATCTCAAGAGACCCAGTACTTC. Its protein product is CASGEPLSQETQYF. This sequence joins TRBV27 and TRBJ2-5; D is ambiguous. The V end lost 9 bases, the J end lost 2 bases, and 16 bases lay between the germline ends. CDR1 and CDR2 (germline): MNHEY, SMNVEV (reference sequence). CDR3 size: 14 residues.